A selection of T cell receptor beta chains follows, all from one sample in a study of blood T cell repertoires in COVID-19. TCRdb's table, derived via immunoSEQ multiplex PCR, lists solely in-frame clones and lacks some. The data show fewer than 150,000 clones, with around 83% seen just once and 15% to 20% held by the top ten. The sample taken for sequencing was PBMCs or T cells enriched from blood (not recorded which). The receptors were sampled from a man between 25 and 39 years old who had recovered from COVID-19. CDR3s include the opening cysteine and the closing phenylalanine or tryptophan. The D gene is left open where the match is weak. The size of a clone is reported for some rows only, either as once, few or many, or as a class for expanded clones.

clone_size j_call d_call v_call cdr3_nt cdr3_aa
NA TRBJ2-7 TRBD1 TRBV19 TGTGCCAGTAGGGACCGGGACAGGGCCCACGAGCAGTACTTC CASRDRDRAHEQYF
NA TRBJ1-6 NA TRBV5-1 TGCGCCAGCAGCTTTACGGTTAATTCACCCCTCCACTTT CASSFTVNSPLHF
NA TRBJ2-2 TRBD2 TRBV6-4 TGTGCCAGCAGTGACTCACTAGCGGGAGACACCGGGGAGCTGTTTTTT CASSDSLAGDTGELFF
NA TRBJ2-5 NA TRBV9 TGTGCCAGCACCCAAACACAGGGGGGGAAGCAAGAGACCCAGTACTTC CASTQTQGGKQETQYF
NA TRBJ1-1 NA TRBV2 TGTGCCAGCATGGACAGACCGAACACTGAAGCTTTCTTT CASMDRPNTEAFF
NA TRBJ2-5 TRBD1 TRBV7-3 TGTGCCAGCAGCTCCGGGACAGGGATCCAAGAGACCCAGTACTTC CASSSGTGIQETQYF
NA TRBJ1-1 TRBD1 TRBV6-5 TGTGCCAGCAGTTTAACAGGGGGCCCCAGCACTGAAGCTTTCTTT CASSLTGGPSTEAFF
NA TRBJ2-3 TRBD1 TRBV5-6 TGTGCCAGCAGCCGCGTGGGACAGAGCACAGATACGCAGTATTTT CASSRVGQSTDTQYF
NA TRBJ1-5 NA TRBV5-8 TGTGCCAGCACCCCTGTCCCCTCTAGCAATCAGCCCCAGCATTTT CASTPVPSSNQPQHF
NA TRBJ1-3 TRBD1 TRBV2 TGTGCCAGCACCCAAGGACAGGGGATCTCTGGAAACACCATATATTTT CASTQGQGISGNTIYF
NA TRBJ1-4 TRBD1 TRBV27 TGTGCCAGCAGTTTATACGGACAGGGGCGGCAGGAAAAACTGTTTTTT CASSLYGQGRQEKLFF
NA TRBJ2-1 TRBD2 TRBV11-2 TGTGCCAGCAGCTTAGATCCCGCGGGAGCCTACAATGAGCAGTTCTTC CASSLDPAGAYNEQFF
NA TRBJ1-1 TRBD1 TRBV11-2 TGTGCCAGCAGCAGACAGGGGGACACTGAAGCTTTCTTT CASSRQGDTEAFF
NA TRBJ1-1 TRBD1 TRBV6-5 TGTGCCAGCCAAGGAATGGGACAGGAGAACACTGAAGCTTTCTTT CASQGMGQENTEAFF
NA TRBJ2-1 TRBD2 TRBV9 TGTGCCAGCAGCGCTACCGGGACTAGCGGGCTGTCCTACAATGAGCAGTTCTTC CASSATGTSGLSYNEQFF
NA TRBJ2-5 NA TRBV9 TGTGCCAGCAGCGTAGATACTAGATTATCTGAGACCCAGTACTTC CASSVDTRLSETQYF
once TRBJ1-6 NA TRBV19 TGTGCCAGCACCGAACAGCCGAGCTCCTATAATTCACCCCTCCACTTT CASTEQPSSYNSPLHF
NA TRBJ1-5 TRBD1 TRBV10-1 TGCGCCAGCAGTGGGTCAATGGACAGGGCCCGTTTACTAAATCAGCCCCAGCATTTT CASSGSMDRARLLNQPQHF
NA TRBJ2-2 NA TRBV7-3 TGTGCCAGCAGCTTATTTCAAGCGTCGAACACCGGGGAGCTGTTTTTT CASSLFQASNTGELFF
NA TRBJ2-1 TRBD2 TRBV7-6 TGTGCCAGCAGCTCCGAACGCGGGAGCTCCTACAATGAGCAGTTCTTC CASSSERGSSYNEQFF
NA TRBJ1-2 NA TRBV19 TGTGCCAGTAGTATCACAGAATACTATGGCTACACCTTC CASSITEYYGYTF
NA TRBJ2-5 NA TRBV11-3 TGTGCCAGCAGCTTAGATGTGGGAGCAGAGACCCAGTACTTC CASSLDVGAETQYF
NA TRBJ1-5 NA TRBV7-8 TGTGCCAGCAGCTTAGAGGGGATCGGCAATCAGCCCCAGCATTTT CASSLEGIGNQPQHF
NA TRBJ1-4 NA TRBV6-5 TGTGCCAGCAGCGATCCCCGGGGGTTTGAAAAACTGTTTTTT CASSDPRGFEKLFF
NA TRBJ1-1 NA TRBV9 TGTGCCAGCAGCGTAGCGGGGGAGAACACTGAAGCTTTCTTT CASSVAGENTEAFF
NA TRBJ1-3 TRBD1 TRBV11-2 TGTGCCAGCAGCGAAGCCGGACAGGCGGGAAACACCATATATTTT CASSEAGQAGNTIYF
NA TRBJ1-5 NA TRBV18 TGTGCCAGCTCACCATCGACCGGGAGCAATCAGCCCCAGCATTTT CASSPSTGSNQPQHF
NA TRBJ1-2 TRBD1 TRBV5-4 TGTGCCAGCAGCTCCAAGGGACAGGGGGCCTATGGCTACACCTTC CASSSKGQGAYGYTF
NA TRBJ2-6 NA TRBV28 TGTATGTCCGGGTCTGGGGCCAACGTCCTGACTTTC CMSGSGANVLTF
NA TRBJ1-4 NA TRBV11-2 TGTGCCAGCAGCTTAGATGGGGAGAAAAAACTGTTTTTT CASSLDGEKKLFF
NA TRBJ2-5 TRBD1 TRBV4-1 TGCGCCAGCAGCTCCGGGACAGGGGGCTACCAAGAGACCCAGTACTTC CASSSGTGGYQETQYF
NA TRBJ2-1 TRBD2 TRBV27 TGTGCCAGCAGCACCACTAGCGGGGGGACGTATGAGCAGTTCTTC CASSTTSGGTYEQFF
NA TRBJ1-1 TRBD1 TRBV6-5 TGTGCCAGCAGTTACCCGGACAGGGGGGGAGGCACTGAAGCTTTCTTT CASSYPDRGGGTEAFF
NA TRBJ2-7 NA TRBV5-1 TGCGCCAGCAGCTTGACAGGCAACTACGAGCAGTACTTC CASSLTGNYEQYF
once TRBJ1-1 NA TRBV4-2 TGTGCCAGCAGCCAGCCGGGGGAGAACACTGAAGCTTTCTTT CASSQPGENTEAFF